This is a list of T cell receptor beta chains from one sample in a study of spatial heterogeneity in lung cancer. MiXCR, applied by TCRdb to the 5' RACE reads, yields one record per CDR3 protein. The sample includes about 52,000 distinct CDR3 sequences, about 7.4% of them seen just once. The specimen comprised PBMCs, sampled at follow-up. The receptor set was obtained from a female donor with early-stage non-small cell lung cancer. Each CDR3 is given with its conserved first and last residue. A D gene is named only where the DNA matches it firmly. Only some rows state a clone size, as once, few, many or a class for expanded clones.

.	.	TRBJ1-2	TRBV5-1	CASRSGEGYGYTF	TGCGCCAGCAGGAGCGGGGAGGGTTATGGCTACACCTTC
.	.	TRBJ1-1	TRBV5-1	CASSPGGASNTEAFF	TGCGCCAGCAGCCCCGGTGGAGCCTCGAACACTGAAGCTTTCTTT
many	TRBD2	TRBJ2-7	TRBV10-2	CASTSQRGPYEQYF	TGCGCCAGCACCAGCCAGCGGGGACCCTACGAGCAGTACTTC
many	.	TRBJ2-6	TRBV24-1	CATSDPPGTLSSGANVLTF	TGTGCCACCAGTGACCCTCCCGGGACACTGAGCTCTGGGGCCAACGTCCTGACTTTC
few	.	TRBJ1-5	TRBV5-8	CASSLDRKTPQHF	TGTGCCAGCAGCTTGGACAGGAAGACGCCCCAGCATTTT
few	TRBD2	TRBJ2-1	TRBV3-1	CASSPPGGGLYNEQFF	TGTGCCAGCAGCCCTCCCGGGGGGGGCCTGTACAATGAGCAGTTCTTC
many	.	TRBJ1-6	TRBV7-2	CASSSYGGTYNSPLHF	TGTGCCAGCAGCTCTTATGGTGGGACCTATAATTCACCCCTCCACTTT
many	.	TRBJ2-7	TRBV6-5	CASSDQTRRLDEQYF	TGTGCCAGCAGTGACCAGACTAGGAGGCTGGACGAGCAGTACTTC
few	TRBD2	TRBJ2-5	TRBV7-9	CASSTPGLAGSSQETQYF	TGTGCCAGCAGCACTCCGGGACTAGCGGGGTCCTCACAAGAGACCCAGTACTTC
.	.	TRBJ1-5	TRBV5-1	CASSLGSSGNQPQHF	TGCGCCAGCAGCTTGGGGTCAAGCGGGAATCAGCCCCAGCATTTT
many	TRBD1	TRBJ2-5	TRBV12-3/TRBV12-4	CASSRWGTAQETQYF	TGTGCCAGCAGCCGTTGGGGGACAGCCCAAGAGACCCAGTACTTC
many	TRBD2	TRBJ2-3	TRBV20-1	CSARGLAGVGKTDTQYF	TGCAGTGCTAGAGGTCTAGCGGGGGTAGGGAAAACAGATACGCAGTATTTT
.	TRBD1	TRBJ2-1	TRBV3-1	CASRQDIRDRGRSSYNEQFF	TGTGCCAGCAGACAAGATATACGCGACAGGGGTAGGTCCTCCTACAATGAGCAGTTCTTC
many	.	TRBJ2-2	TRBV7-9	CASTPGFANGGELFF	TGTGCCAGCACCCCGGGATTTGCGAACGGCGGGGAGCTGTTTTTT
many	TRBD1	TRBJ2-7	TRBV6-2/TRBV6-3	CASRDPGTGGEHEQYF	TGTGCCAGCAGGGACCCCGGGACAGGGGGTGAACACGAGCAGTACTTC
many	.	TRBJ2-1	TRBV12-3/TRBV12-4	CASSQATQSNEQFF	TGTGCCAGCAGCCAAGCGACCCAAAGCAATGAGCAGTTCTTC
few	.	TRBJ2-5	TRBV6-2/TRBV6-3	CASTRWGGPEGETQYF	TGTGCCAGCACCCGATGGGGAGGACCAGAGGGGGAGACCCAGTACTTC
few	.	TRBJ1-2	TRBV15	CATSRGPGRDNYGYTF	TGTGCCACCAGCAGAGGACCCGGCCGGGATAACTATGGCTACACCTTC
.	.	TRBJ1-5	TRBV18	CASSLGPNQPQHF	TGTGCCAGCTCACTGGGACCGAACCAGCCCCAGCATTTT
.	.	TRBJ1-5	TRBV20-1	CSPNRVNQPQHF	TGCAGCCCTAACAGAGTCAATCAGCCCCAGCATTTT
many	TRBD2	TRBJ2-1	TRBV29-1	CSVEDPGLAGSEQFF	TGCAGCGTTGAAGACCCGGGACTAGCGGGGAGTGAGCAGTTCTTC
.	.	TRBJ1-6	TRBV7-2	CASSLKPNSPLHF	TGTGCCAGCAGCTTAAAGCCCAATTCACCCCTCCACTTT